The 9 T cell receptor beta chains below come from one sample, sequenced in a study of blood T cells in healthy people across ages. Next came a second PCR, run for about 6 to 11 cycles, which used a sample-barcoded 5' primer along with a J-beta primer mix. Using its own MiXCR run on the 5' RACE reads, TCRdb lists one record per CDR3 protein. The sample shows more than 500,000 distinct CDR3 sequences, 25% to 35% of them seen only once. These same data were also listed under a study on T cells of mothers and their children.

The sequencing sample was made of blood. Every receptor here comes from a boy younger than 10 in good health.

A few counts support this clonotype. The chain carries TRBV19 and TRBJ1-3; D is perhaps TRBD1 (5 bases). Trimming left V 6 bases short and J 0 bases short, with 6 bases between. This CDR3 has 13 residues. Germline loops: CDR1 LNHDA, CDR2 SQIVND (reference sequence). This CDR3 is CASRDSSGNTIYF. The CDR3 region has the DNA TGTGCCAGTAGAGACAGCTCTGGAAACACCATATATTTT.

The chain has TRBV12-3 or TRBV12-4 and TRBJ2-5; 12 nucleotides align to TRBD2. V shed 6 bases, J shed 2 bases, and the junction held 7 bases outside the gene matches. The CDR3 covers 16 residues. CDR3 region: CASSQRTSGTQETQYF. As DNA, the CDR3 is TGTGCCAGCAGCCAAAGGACTAGCGGGACTCAAGAGACCCAGTACTTC.

This clonotype was detected a few times. The rearrangement links TRBV20-1 to TRBJ2-7, with 9 bases lining up with TRBD2. CDR3 size: 16 residues. V lost 5 bases, J lost 2 bases, and 13 bases stayed unmatched. CDR1 is DFQATT and CDR2 is SNEGSKA in the germline V gene (reference sequence). CDR3 amino acids: CSAGGSGSSGAYEQYF. The CDR3 DNA reads as TGCAGTGCTGGGGGTAGCGGGAGTAGTGGGGCCTACGAGCAGTACTTC.

This clonotype has only a few counts. The V call is TRBV12-3 or TRBV12-4, the J call TRBJ2-1, with D hard to call. CDR3 length: 15 residues. V dropped 3 bases and J dropped 6 bases, with 15 bases sitting between them. CDR3 protein: CASSFEVAPTNEQFF. The CDR3 DNA reads TGTGCCAGCAGTTTTGAGGTGGCGCCTACCAATGAGCAGTTCTTC.

This sequence joins TRBV27 and TRBJ2-7, with 10 nucleotides matching TRBD2. V trimming: 7 bases; J trimming: 5 bases; junction bases outside the gene matches: 2. The CDR3 runs 12 residues. CDR1 and CDR2 (germline): MNHEY, SMNVEV (reference sequence). CDR3 in amino acids: CASKGLANEQYF. CDR3 coding DNA: TGTGCCAGCAAGGGACTAGCGAACGAGCAGTACTTC.

The table lists this clonotype with a count of one. This rearrangement joins TRBV24-1 to TRBJ2-3; unclear D gene. Looked up from germline, CDR1 is KGHDR and CDR2 is SFDVKD. The CDR3 covers 13 residues. The germline V and J ends were trimmed by 3 bases and 2 bases, with 5 bases remaining between them. This CDR3 is CATSDLYTDTQYF. Here the CDR3 DNA reads TGTGCCACCAGTGATCTCTACACAGATACGCAGTATTTT.

V and J are TRBV5-1 and TRBJ2-7; the D gene is possibly TRBD2 (5 bases). CDR1 and CDR2 (germline): SGHRS, YFSETQ. Between the trimmed V and J ends, which lost 2 bases and 1 base, there was a span of 7 bases. CDR3 length equals 13 residues. The CDR3 sequence: CASSFGISYEQYF. CDR3 in DNA: TGCGCCAGCAGCTTCGGGATTTCCTACGAGCAGTACTTC.

There are a few counts of this clonotype. The CDR3 reads CAWSRGGPDTQYF. DNA for the CDR3: TGTGCCTGGTCCCGGGGGGGCCCCGATACGCAGTATTTT. The chain links TRBV30 to TRBJ2-3; 8 bases map to TRBD2. Germline V gene data show CDR1 as GTSNPN and CDR2 as SVGIG (reference sequence). The ends lost 5 bases at V and 6 bases at J; junction bases unmatched: 7. The CDR3 is made up of 13 amino acids. Looking up the rest from reference TRBV30 and TRBJ2-3 gives the full variable domain: SQTIHQWPATLVQPVGSPLSLECTVEGTSNPNLYWYRQAAGRGLQLLFYSVGIGQISSEVPQNLSASRPQDRQFILSSKKLLLSDSGFYLCAWSRGGPDTQYFGPGTRLTVL.

The table lists this clonotype with a few counts. V and J are TRBV29-1 and TRBJ1-1, with 8 bases that match TRBD1. Germline loops: CDR1 SQVTM, CDR2 ANQGSEA. The trim removed 6 bases at V and 4 bases at J, leaving 4 bases unmatched. The CDR3 is 12 amino acids. The CDR3 reads CSVDTGGTEAFF. The CDR3 nucleotides read TGCAGCGTAGACACAGGGGGCACTGAAGCTTTCTTT.